The rows below give T cell receptor beta chains drawn from one sample of a study of blood T cell repertoires in COVID-19. This table comes from immunoSEQ multiplex PCR, and its TCRdb copy is limited to in-frame clones, with some not included. The table lists a few hundred thousand clones, about 89% of them singletons. The sample consisted of peripheral blood. These receptors were taken from a woman between 40 and 50 years old who had recovered from COVID-19. Both conserved end residues are part of each CDR3. A D gene is named only where the DNA matches it firmly. Where a row states a size, it is once, few, many or the class of an expanded clone; other rows omit it.

cdr3_nt cdr3_aa v_call d_call j_call clone_size
TGCGCCAGCAGACAACCCACTAGCGGGAGGGTGGTTGAGCAGTTCTTC CASRQPTSGRVVEQFF TRBV4-1 TRBD2 TRBJ2-1 NA
TGTGCCAGCAGTTACGGGACAGGGGGGGGCAATCAGCCCCAGCATTTT CASSYGTGGGNQPQHF TRBV6-6 TRBD1 TRBJ1-5 NA
TGTGCCAGCAGCCTCATTAGCGGGAGTGGAGCCGGGGAGCTGTTTTTT CASSLISGSGAGELFF TRBV11-2 TRBD2 TRBJ2-2 few
TGTGCCAGCAGCCTTAGCACATCCGGCTACCCTTTCGAGACCCAGTACTTC CASSLSTSGYPFETQYF TRBV11-2 NA TRBJ2-5 NA
TGCGCCAGCAGCAAGACAGAGAACACTGAAGCTTTCTTT CASSKTENTEAFF TRBV5-1 NA TRBJ1-1 NA
TGTGCCAGCAGCCAAGGGTACTCCCACTCCTACAATGAGCAGTTCTTC CASSQGYSHSYNEQFF TRBV3-1/TRBV3-2 NA TRBJ2-1 NA
TGTGCCAGCAGTCCGACAGTCGCGAACACCGGGGAGCTGTTTTTT CASSPTVANTGELFF TRBV2 NA TRBJ2-2 NA
TGTGCCAGCAGCCTAACATCTAGCGGGACCAATGAGCAGTTCTTC CASSLTSSGTNEQFF TRBV5-8 TRBD2 TRBJ2-1 NA
TGTGCCTGGAGTCGCCAAGCACGAGATACGCAGTATTTT CAWSRQARDTQYF TRBV30 NA TRBJ2-3 NA
TGTGCCACCAGTGTTGGAGACCTTGGGGCCAACGTCCTGACTTTC CATSVGDLGANVLTF TRBV24-1 NA TRBJ2-6 NA
TGTGCCAGCAGCTTATGGGACACCAACACTGAAGCTTTCTTT CASSLWDTNTEAFF TRBV7-8 NA TRBJ1-1 NA
TGTGCCACCAGCAGAGCCCCGACAGGGGGCGGTGTCTACAATGAGCAGTTCTTC CATSRAPTGGGVYNEQFF TRBV15 TRBD1 TRBJ2-1 NA
TGTGCCAGTAGTCATACCATACTCGGGGGGGAGTCCACGAGGCTGGACACTGAAGCTTTCTTT CASSHTILGGESTRLDTEAFF TRBV19 NA TRBJ1-1 NA
TGTGCCAGCAGTAAGCGGGAGTCCACAGATACGCAGTATTTT CASSKRESTDTQYF TRBV27 TRBD2 TRBJ2-3 NA
TGTGCCAGCAGTCCCATAGGGGGCGGAGAAGAAAAACTGTTTTTT CASSPIGGGEEKLFF TRBV3-1/TRBV3-2 TRBD1 TRBJ1-4 NA
TGTGCCAGCAGCCCCCGTGCAGACACTGAAGCTTTCTTT CASSPRADTEAFF TRBV11-3 NA TRBJ1-1 NA
TGTGCCAGCAGTTACCTGAGCGGGAGTTACGAGCAGTACTTC CASSYLSGSYEQYF TRBV6-5 TRBD2 TRBJ2-7 NA
TGTGCCAGCAGCTTAGGGACGGGAGGATCCTACAATGAGCAGTTCTTC CASSLGTGGSYNEQFF TRBV5-5 TRBD2 TRBJ2-1 NA
TGTGCCAGCCTTGGGCAGAGCACAGATACGCAGTATTTT CASLGQSTDTQYF TRBV11-2 NA TRBJ2-3 NA
TGTGCCAGCAGTCCGTCGCCCGGGACAGGGGAAGAGACCCAGTACTTC CASSPSPGTGEETQYF TRBV28 TRBD1 TRBJ2-5 few
TGTGCCAGCAGGCAGACAGTCGGTGAAAAACTGTTTTTT CASRQTVGEKLFF TRBV27 NA TRBJ1-4 NA
TGTGCCAGCAGCCAATCCCCATCCCGACTAGCGGGTCCACCCTACGAGCAGTACTTC CASSQSPSRLAGPPYEQYF TRBV4-2 TRBD2 TRBJ2-7 many
TGTGCCAGCAGTCCGGGACTAGCGGGAAACTACGAGCAGTACTTC CASSPGLAGNYEQYF TRBV28 TRBD2 TRBJ2-7 NA
TGCGCCAGCAGCGTGGGCGGGACCACCTACAATGAGCAGTTCTTC CASSVGGTTYNEQFF TRBV5-1 NA TRBJ2-1 NA
TGCGCCAGCAGCTCGACAGGGTGGAATTCACCCCTCCACTTT CASSSTGWNSPLHF TRBV5-1 TRBD1 TRBJ1-6 NA
TGTGCCGGGGGCCGGCTGCAAGGGACAAACTATGGCTACACCTTC CAGGRLQGTNYGYTF TRBV6-5 NA TRBJ1-2 NA
TGCGCCAGCAGCCAAGACGGTACTAGTTTTAACATTCAGTACTTC CASSQDGTSFNIQYF TRBV4-1 NA TRBJ2-4 NA
TGTGCCAGCAGCTTAGGTCGAGGCCTCTACAATGAGCAGTTCTTC CASSLGRGLYNEQFF TRBV11-2 NA TRBJ2-1 NA
TGTGCCAGCGGAAACCAGGGCTCCCCAACAGAGACCCAGTACTTC CASGNQGSPTETQYF TRBV14 NA TRBJ2-5 NA
TGTGCCAGCAGCTCCCCCGGGAAGCGTGGTGAAAAACTGTTTTTT CASSSPGKRGEKLFF TRBV9 NA TRBJ1-4 NA
TGTGCCACAGAGGACAGGGGAACGATCACCGGGGAGCTGTTTTTT CATEDRGTITGELFF TRBV24-1 TRBD1 TRBJ2-2 once
TGTGCCAGCAGCTTGGAACAGGCAGATACGCAGTATTTT CASSLEQADTQYF TRBV5-6 NA TRBJ2-3 once
TGTGCCACGATCGGGGGGCAGGAAGCTTTCTTT CATIGGQEAFF TRBV10-3 NA TRBJ1-1 NA
TGTGCCAGCAGCAAAGTCTATAGGAGCAATGAGCAGTTCTTC CASSKVYRSNEQFF TRBV21-1 NA TRBJ2-1 NA
TGTGCCAGCAGCCAAGATCTGGGACTAGCGGGAGTCTTGGCCAAAAACATTCAGTACTTC CASSQDLGLAGVLAKNIQYF TRBV4-2 TRBD2 TRBJ2-4 NA
TGTGCCAGCAGAGGACAGGGGAACACTGAAGCTTTCTTT CASRGQGNTEAFF TRBV11-2 TRBD1 TRBJ1-1 many
TGTGCCAGCAGCGCGGGACTATTAGGCTACGAGCAGTACTTC CASSAGLLGYEQYF TRBV7-2 TRBD2 TRBJ2-7 NA
TGTGCCAGCTCACCCGGGGGGGCCAACGTCCTGACTTTC CASSPGGANVLTF TRBV18 NA TRBJ2-6 NA
TGTGCCAGCAGCTTACCGCGTAGCTCCACCTACGAGCAGTACTTC CASSLPRSSTYEQYF TRBV11-2 NA TRBJ2-7 few
TGTGCCAGCAGTCGGGATCAGAGCTCTGGAAACACCATATATTTT CASSRDQSSGNTIYF TRBV27 NA TRBJ1-3 NA
TGTGCCAGCTCACCAGACAGGGAGGGCTACACCTTC CASSPDREGYTF TRBV18 TRBD1 TRBJ1-2 NA